These 14 T cell receptor beta chains came from one sample sequenced in a study of post-analysis software for immune sequencing data. Whole-study results and caveats: Relative to controls, patients had a few TRBV segments at higher frequency, with TRBV5-6, TRBV5-1 and TRBV20-1 among these.

These receptors' targets are unknown. Presence of unique molecular identifiers characterized the TCR beta cDNA libraries. TCRdb re-analysed the PCR reads in MiXCR, keeping a single row per CDR3 protein. Of fewer than 850,000 distinct CDR3 sequences in the sample, 30% were seen once. Sequenced: blood. The receptors derive from a girl aged 5 to 17 with multiple sclerosis.

The chain employs TRBV21-1 and TRBJ2-1. TRBV21-1 is reported as a pseudogene. The CDR3 is 16 residues long. The CDR3 reads CASSISQGASYNEQFF. CDR3 nucleotides: TGTGCCAGCAGCATATCACAGGGAGCCTCCTACAATGAGCAGTTCTTC.

About this clonotype: A junction boundary mismatches the germline segment, possibly from a read error. V and J are TRBV18 and TRBJ2-3; 8 bases match TRBD2. The CDR3 sequence is 14 residues long. The germline CDR1 and CDR2 sequences are KGHSH and LQKENI. Here the CDR3 reads CASSPPGGADTQYF. For the CDR3, the DNA is TGTGCCAGCTCCCCACCGGGGGGGGCAGATACGCAGTATTTT.

This clonotype was seen a handful of times. V and J are TRBV15 and TRBJ1-5; D gene uncertain. Trimming took 3 bases from V and 4 from J, leaving 4 bases between them. The germline CDR1 and CDR2 sequences are LNHNV and YYDKDF (reference sequence). This CDR3 spans 12 amino acids. In DNA, the CDR3 is TGTGCCACCAGCAGGGATAATCAGCCCCAGCATTTT. Protein: CATSRDNQPQHF.

Note on this clonotype: The junction departs from the called germline gene at one end, perhaps through a read error. The chain combines TRBV27 with TRBJ2-1; 12 nucleotides match TRBD2. CDR1 is MNHEY and CDR2 is SMNVEV in the germline V gene (reference sequence). There are 18 residues in the CDR3. Here the CDR3 reads CASLSLAGGLWRPNEPFF. The CDR3 bases are TGTGCCAGCCTCTCGCTAGCGGGAGGGCTTTGGCGCCCCAATGAGCCGTTCTTC.

This clonotype was seen a few times. This chain connects TRBV20-1 to TRBJ1-6; the D is unclear. The CDR3 extends over 13 amino acids. Trimming left V 5 bases short and J 10 bases short, with 15 bases between. The germline V gene encodes CDR1 DFQATT and CDR2 SNEGSKA (reference sequence). Here the CDR3 DNA reads TGCAGTGCTTCTTCGGCGATACCCTCACCCCTCCACTTT. This sequence encodes CSASSAIPSPLHF.

V usage is TRBV29-1 and J usage is TRBJ1-2; D not resolved. V was pared by 3 bases and J by 8 bases, with 13 bases between. Germline V gives CDR1 SQVTM, CDR2 ANQGSEA. This CDR3 has 12 residues. The DNA of the CDR3 is TGCAGCGTTGAGGGCCGAATGGAGGGCTACACCTTC. As protein: CSVEGRMEGYTF.

This clonotype was recorded many times. The rearrangement uses TRBV7-9 and TRBJ2-3; D perhaps matches TRBD1 (6 bases). CDR1 is SEHNR, CDR2 FQNEAQ, per germline (reference sequence). V lost 1 base and J 8 bases, leaving 16 bases between the germline ends. The CDR3 contains 15 residues. The CDR3 DNA follows: TGTGCCAGCAGCTTAGGCAGGGGCACCGACGGTACGCAGTATTTT. Protein product: CASSLGRGTDGTQYF.

This clonotype was counted only a few times. The genes are TRBV5-8 and TRBJ2-7; D perhaps matches TRBD1 (6 bases). Germline V gene sequence: CDR1 SGHTS, CDR2 YDEGEE. The CDR3 has 15 amino acids. Trimming stripped 1 base from V and 6 bases from J, with 17 bases between. CDR3: CASSLWSVQGGEQYF. CDR3 nucleotide sequence: TGTGCCAGCAGCTTGTGGTCGGTACAGGGCGGCGAGCAGTACTTC.

This clonotype was recorded a few times. The V and J genes are TRBV7-2 and TRBJ2-3; 10 bases align to TRBD2. J lost 3 bases, V lost 7 bases, and 7 bases had no gene match. The CDR3 extends over 15 amino acids. Germline V gene lookup returns CDR1 SGHTA and CDR2 FQGNSA. The CDR3 DNA reads TGTGCCAGCACGGGGGCTAGCGGGGGAACAGATACGCAGTATTTT. Its translation: CASTGASGGTDTQYF.

This sequence joins TRBV7-2 and TRBJ1-5; no clear D. V lost 1 base and J lost 6, with 7 bases in between. Per the germline V gene, CDR1 is SGHTA and CDR2 is FQGNSA. This CDR3 contains 13 residues. In DNA, the CDR3 is TGTGCCAGCAGCTTAGATTTTTCTCAGCCCCAGCATTTT. It yields the protein CASSLDFSQPQHF.

The CDR3: CASSLRTGYNEKLFF. CDR3 in DNA: TGTGCCAGCAGTTTACGGACGGGGTATAATGAAAAACTGTTTTTT. This sequence joins TRBV28 and TRBJ1-4; D remains unclear. Germline-derived CDR1 and CDR2 are MDHEN and SYDVKM. Trimming shortened V by 2 bases and J by 4 bases, and 11 bases separated the two germline ends. The CDR3 contains 15 residues.

The chain carries TRBV5-1 and TRBJ1-2; D possibly corresponds to TRBD1 (5 bases). The CDR3 is made up of 13 amino acids. V lost 0 bases and J lost 8, with 11 bases in between. Germline CDR1 and CDR2: SGHRS and YFSETQ. In DNA form, the CDR3 reads TGCGCCAGCAGCTTGGTAGGGGTTCTGGGCTACACCTTC. Its translation is CASSLVGVLGYTF.

This clonotype was seen ten or more times. The V and J genes are TRBV6-2 or TRBV6-3 and TRBJ2-7; 8 positions agree with TRBD1. CDR3 length: 15 residues. The V gene end was trimmed by 0 bases and the J gene end by 0 bases; junction bases not matched to a gene: 1. Germline V gene data show CDR1 as MNHEY and CDR2 as SVGEGT. Here the CDR3 reads CASSYSGTGSYEQYF. The CDR3 DNA sequence: TGTGCCAGCAGTTACTCCGGGACAGGCTCCTACGAGCAGTACTTC.

The rearrangement uses TRBV11-2 and TRBJ2-7; 9 positions agree with TRBD2. V lost 1 base, J lost 10 bases, and 5 bases stayed unmatched. Per germline, CDR1 SGHAT and CDR2 FQNNGV. There are 13 residues in the CDR3. The DNA of the CDR3 is TGTGCCAGCAGCTTAGTTAGCGGGGGCGGACAGTACTTC. Amino acids: CASSLVSGGGQYF.